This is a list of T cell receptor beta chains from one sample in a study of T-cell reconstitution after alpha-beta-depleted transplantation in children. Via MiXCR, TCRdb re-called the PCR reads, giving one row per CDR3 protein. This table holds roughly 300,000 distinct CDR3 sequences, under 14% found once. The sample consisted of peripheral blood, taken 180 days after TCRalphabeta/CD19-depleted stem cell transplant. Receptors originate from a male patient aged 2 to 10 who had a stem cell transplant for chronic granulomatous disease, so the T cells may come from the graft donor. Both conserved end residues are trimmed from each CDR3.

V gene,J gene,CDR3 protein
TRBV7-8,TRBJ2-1,ASSLSVTSGSLGSYNEQF
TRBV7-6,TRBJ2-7,ASSATSGRAYEQY
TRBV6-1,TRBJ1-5,ASSKAGRSNQPQH
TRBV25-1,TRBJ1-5,ASSESTGNNQPQH
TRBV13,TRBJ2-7,ASSPTLDRPPEQY
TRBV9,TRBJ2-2,ASSATTSGKTGELF
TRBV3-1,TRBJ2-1,ASSAPGLPYNEQF
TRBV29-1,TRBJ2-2,SVGTDLNTGELF
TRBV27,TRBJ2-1,ASSLLRGYEQF
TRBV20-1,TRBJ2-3,SAKSSAGSDTQY
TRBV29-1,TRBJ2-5,SAQRGQLQETQY
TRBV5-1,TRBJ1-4,ASSLGGEGSNEKLF
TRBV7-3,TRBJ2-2,ASRIAGTGELF
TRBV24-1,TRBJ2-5,ATSAGGLAAQETQY